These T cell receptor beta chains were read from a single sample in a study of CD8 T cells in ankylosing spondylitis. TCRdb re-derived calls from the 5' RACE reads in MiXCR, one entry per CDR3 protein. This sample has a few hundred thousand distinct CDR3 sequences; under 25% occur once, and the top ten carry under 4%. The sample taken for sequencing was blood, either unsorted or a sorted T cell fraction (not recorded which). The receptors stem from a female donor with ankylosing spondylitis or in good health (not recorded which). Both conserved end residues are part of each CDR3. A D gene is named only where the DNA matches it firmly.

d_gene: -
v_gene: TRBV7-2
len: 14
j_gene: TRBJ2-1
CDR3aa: CASSLDSSYNEQFF

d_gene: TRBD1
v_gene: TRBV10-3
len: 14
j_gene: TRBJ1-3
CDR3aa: CAISEGDSRNTIYF

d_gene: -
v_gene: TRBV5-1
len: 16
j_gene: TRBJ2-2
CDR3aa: CASSSQTTTNTGELFF

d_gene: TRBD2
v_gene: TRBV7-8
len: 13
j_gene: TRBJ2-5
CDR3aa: CASRLAGRETQYF

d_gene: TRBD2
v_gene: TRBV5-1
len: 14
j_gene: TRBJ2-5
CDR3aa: CASSLDSGQETQYF

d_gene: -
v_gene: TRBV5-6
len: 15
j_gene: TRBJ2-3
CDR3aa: CASSFVAVSTDTQYF

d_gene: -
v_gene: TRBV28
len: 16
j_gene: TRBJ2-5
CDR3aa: CASSAGRGPRQETQYF

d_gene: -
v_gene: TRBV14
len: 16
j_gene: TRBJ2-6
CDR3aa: CASSQERITGANVLTF

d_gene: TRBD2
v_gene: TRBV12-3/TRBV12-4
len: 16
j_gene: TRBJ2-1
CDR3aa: CASSLSYSGRANEQFF

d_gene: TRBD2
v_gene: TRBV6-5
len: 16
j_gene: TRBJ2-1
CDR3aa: CASSLGGAGGFNEQFF

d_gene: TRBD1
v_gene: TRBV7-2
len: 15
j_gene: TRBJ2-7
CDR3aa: CASSLVLQGADEQYF

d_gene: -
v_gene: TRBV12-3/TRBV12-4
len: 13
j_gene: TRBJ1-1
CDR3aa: CASTPNSVSEAFF

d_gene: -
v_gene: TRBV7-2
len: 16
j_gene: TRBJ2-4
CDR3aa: CASSRMGSLAKNIQYF

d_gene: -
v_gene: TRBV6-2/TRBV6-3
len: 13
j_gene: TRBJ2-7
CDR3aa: CASSPTATYEQYF

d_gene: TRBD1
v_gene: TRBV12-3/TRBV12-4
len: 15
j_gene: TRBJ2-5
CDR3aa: CASGPGTGFGETQYF

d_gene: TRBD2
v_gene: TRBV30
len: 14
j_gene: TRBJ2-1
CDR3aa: CAWNKRELYNEQFF

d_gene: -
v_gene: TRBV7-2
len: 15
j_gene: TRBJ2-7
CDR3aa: CASSLVGGAGREQYF

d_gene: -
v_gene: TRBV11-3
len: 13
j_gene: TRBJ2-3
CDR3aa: CASSLGPTDTQYF

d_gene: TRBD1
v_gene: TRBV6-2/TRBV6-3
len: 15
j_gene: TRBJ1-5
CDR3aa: CASSRGQGAQQPQHF